These T cell receptor beta chains were read from a single sample in a study of CD8+ T cells in alopecia areata. The assay was immunoSEQ multiplex PCR, and TCRdb's table has in-frame clones only and misses some. This table has approximately 210,000 clones, 45% to 75% appearing once. The source was CD4+ T cells sorted from blood, collected at week 4, from a patient treated with tofacitinib. These receptors were collected from a human donor with alopecia areata. CDR3s include the opening cysteine and the closing phenylalanine or tryptophan. D genes are given only for firm matches. Expanded clones are given a class, and other clones once, few, many or no size at all.

j_call,d_call,clone_size,v_call,cdr3_aa,cdr3_nt
TRBJ1-6,TRBD1,few,TRBV9,CASSASGTGGSPLHF,TGTGCCAGCAGCGCTTCCGGGACAGGGGGTTCACCCCTCCACTTT
TRBJ1-6,-,-,TRBV11-2,CASSLLSSYNSPLHF,TGTGCCAGCAGCTTGCTGTCCTCCTATAATTCACCCCTCCACTTT
TRBJ2-5,-,few,TRBV29-1,CSVKGSRQETQYF,TGCAGCGTGAAAGGGTCTCGGCAAGAGACCCAGTACTTC
TRBJ1-2,-,-,TRBV28,CASSLDSYGYTF,TGTGCCAGCAGTCTCGACAGCTATGGCTACACCTTC
TRBJ2-3,-,-,TRBV6-6,CASTPPTSTDTQYF,TGTGCCAGCACCCCTCCTACTTCCACAGATACGCAGTATTTT
TRBJ1-2,-,few,TRBV7-9,CASSLGRAEHYGYTF,TGTGCCAGCAGCTTAGGGAGGGCAGAACACTATGGCTACACCTTC
TRBJ2-5,-,-,TRBV5-8,CASSLVTAETQYF,TGTGCCAGCAGCTTGGTGACAGCAGAGACCCAGTACTTC
TRBJ1-1,TRBD1,-,TRBV6-5,CASSPWTGNTEAFF,TGTGCCAGCAGCCCCTGGACAGGAAACACTGAAGCTTTCTTT
TRBJ1-3,-,few,TRBV9,CASSGGGRESGNTIYF,TGTGCCAGCAGCGGCGGGGGTAGGGAGTCTGGAAACACCATATATTTT
TRBJ1-5,-,once,TRBV25-1,CASSAGHQPQHF,TGTGCCAGCAGTGCCGGGCATCAGCCCCAGCATTTT
TRBJ2-1,-,few,TRBV5-6,CASSHGDLNEQFF,TGTGCCAGCAGCCATGGTGACCTCAATGAGCAGTTCTTC
TRBJ1-4,-,-,TRBV29-1,CSVGGLNEKLFF,TGCAGCGTTGGGGGGTTGAATGAAAAACTGTTTTTT
TRBJ1-4,-,-,TRBV30,CAWSVPSANNEKLFF,TGTGCCTGGAGTGTACCGTCGGCGAATAATGAAAAACTGTTTTTT
TRBJ1-6,TRBD1,-,TRBV7-9,CASSPRDRGSPLHF,TGTGCCAGCAGCCCGCGGGACAGGGGCTCACCCCTCCACTTT
TRBJ2-3,-,-,TRBV5-1,CASRDGGQDTQYF,TGCGCCAGCAGAGACGGGGGGCAAGATACGCAGTATTTT
TRBJ2-3,-,few,TRBV15,CATSRDPEVGDTQYF,TGTGCCACCAGCAGAGACCCCGAAGTGGGAGATACGCAGTATTTT
TRBJ2-7,-,few,TRBV7-8,CASSLVAPPSHEQYF,TGTGCCAGCAGCTTAGTGGCGCCGCCGTCGCACGAGCAGTACTTC
TRBJ1-1,-,-,TRBV29-1,CSFVGDLRAFF,TGCAGCTTCGTGGGGGATTTGAGGGCTTTCTTT
TRBJ2-2,-,-,TRBV4-3,CASSQGRDGELFF,TGCGCCAGCAGCCAAGGGCGTGACGGGGAGCTGTTTTTT
TRBJ1-1,-,-,TRBV30,CAWRPQGINTEAFF,TGTGCCTGGAGGCCCCAGGGGATTAACACTGAAGCTTTCTTT
TRBJ2-1,-,-,TRBV6-6,CASSYSTPNYEQFF,TGTGCCAGCAGTTACTCCACCCCCAACTATGAGCAGTTCTTC
TRBJ1-5,-,-,TRBV5-1,CASSLNQTEYSNQPQHF,TGCGCCAGCAGCTTAAATCAAACAGAATATAGCAATCAGCCCCAGCATTTT
TRBJ1-4,-,-,TRBV5-1,CASSLGTLSTNEKLFF,TGCGCCAGCAGCCTGGGGACATTATCAACTAATGAAAAACTGTTTTTT
TRBJ2-7,TRBD2,-,TRBV9,CASSGSGGAYEQYF,TGTGCCAGCAGCGGTAGCGGGGGGGCCTACGAGCAGTACTTC
TRBJ2-3,-,-,TRBV27,CASSFWGRKKTDTQYF,TGTGCCAGCAGTTTCTGGGGGCGGAAGAAGACAGATACGCAGTATTTT
TRBJ1-2,TRBD1,-,TRBV7-2,CASSSRDRSYGYTF,TGTGCCAGCAGCTCCCGGGACAGGAGCTATGGCTACACCTTC
TRBJ2-1,-,-,TRBV5-4,CASSLVGGNANEQFF,TGTGCCAGCAGCTTGGTCGGGGGTAACGCCAATGAGCAGTTCTTC
TRBJ1-5,-,-,TRBV2,CASTMDRNQPQHF,TGTGCCAGCACTATGGACCGGAATCAGCCCCAGCATTTT
TRBJ1-3,-,-,TRBV6-6,CASSPATVTSGNTIYF,TGTGCCAGCAGTCCAGCTACGGTCACCTCTGGAAACACCATATATTTT
TRBJ1-1,-,-,TRBV29-1,CSVDSQASPEAFF,TGCAGCGTTGATTCCCAGGCAAGTCCTGAAGCTTTCTTT
TRBJ1-6,-,few,TRBV9,CASSVVDVSPLHF,TGTGCCAGCAGCGTAGTCGACGTGTCACCCCTCCACTTT
TRBJ2-5,-,-,TRBV30,CAWSVIRGETQYF,TGTGCCTGGAGTGTAATCCGGGGGGAGACCCAGTACTTC
TRBJ2-1,-,few,TRBV6-5,CASTKGRSDEQFF,TGTGCCAGCACAAAGGGGAGATCCGATGAGCAGTTCTTC
TRBJ2-5,-,few,TRBV5-4,CASSLVGSTETQYF,TGTGCCAGCAGCTTGGTGGGCAGTACAGAGACCCAGTACTTC
TRBJ2-1,TRBD1,few,TRBV4-1,CASSQTRLRGSAYNEQFF,TGCGCCAGCAGCCAAACTCGCCTCAGGGGGAGCGCCTACAATGAGCAGTTCTTC
TRBJ2-5,-,few,TRBV29-1,CSVGEGETQYF,TGCAGCGTTGGGGAAGGAGAGACCCAGTACTTC
TRBJ1-1,TRBD1,-,TRBV30,CAWSGTQGGVSEAFF,TGTGCCTGGAGTGGTACACAGGGGGGAGTCTCTGAAGCTTTCTTT
TRBJ2-5,TRBD2,-,TRBV29-1,CSVERGTSGGGTQYF,TGCAGCGTTGAGAGAGGGACTAGCGGAGGCGGGACCCAGTACTTC
TRBJ1-4,-,few,TRBV7-9,CANSGGTGGEKLFF,TGTGCCAACTCTGGCGGGACTGGTGGAGAAAAACTGTTTTTT
TRBJ1-5,-,few,TRBV30,CAWGDGNSNQPQHF,TGTGCCTGGGGGGACGGAAATAGCAATCAGCCCCAGCATTTT
TRBJ2-4,-,few,TRBV6-1,CASSEAPRNIQYF,TGTGCCAGCAGTGAAGCTCCTAGAAACATTCAGTACTTC
TRBJ2-2,TRBD2,-,TRBV7-2,CASPGLAGPGELFF,TGTGCTAGCCCGGGACTAGCGGGGCCCGGGGAGCTGTTTTTT
TRBJ2-3,-,-,TRBV15,CATSTGGTDTQYF,TGTGCCACCAGCACGGGGGGCACAGATACGCAGTATTTT
TRBJ1-2,-,-,TRBV18,CASSLEGVDYGYTF,TGTGCCAGCTCACTTGAGGGGGTGGACTATGGCTACACCTTC
TRBJ2-1,TRBD2,-,TRBV7-3,CASSLREGEQFF,TGTGCCAGCAGCTTACGGGAGGGTGAGCAGTTCTTC
TRBJ2-5,-,-,TRBV18,CASSPGSKETQYF,TGTGCCAGCTCACCGGGAAGCAAAGAGACCCAGTACTTC
TRBJ2-3,TRBD1,few,TRBV10-3,CAISESTGSTDTQYF,TGTGCCATCAGTGAGTCGACAGGGAGCACAGATACGCAGTATTTT
TRBJ1-2,-,once,TRBV5-1,CASSLGRGQGGYTF,TGCGCCAGCAGCTTGGGGCGGGGGCAAGGTGGCTACACCTTC
TRBJ1-5,-,-,TRBV30,CAWSYGGARNQPQHF,TGTGCCTGGAGCTACGGGGGCGCGAGGAATCAGCCCCAGCATTTT
TRBJ2-1,TRBD2,few,TRBV7-3,CASSLIGTSSSNEQFF,TGTGCCAGCAGCTTAATCGGGACTAGCAGTAGCAATGAGCAGTTCTTC
TRBJ2-7,TRBD1,-,TRBV29-1,CSGGQGNDEQYF,TGCAGCGGTGGACAGGGGAACGACGAGCAGTACTTC
TRBJ1-5,-,-,TRBV2,CASSEQAGYNQPQHF,TGTGCCAGCAGTGAGCAGGCAGGCTACAATCAGCCCCAGCATTTT
TRBJ2-7,TRBD2,-,TRBV29-1,CSAGGRAYEQYF,TGCAGCGCGGGGGGGCGAGCCTACGAGCAGTACTTC